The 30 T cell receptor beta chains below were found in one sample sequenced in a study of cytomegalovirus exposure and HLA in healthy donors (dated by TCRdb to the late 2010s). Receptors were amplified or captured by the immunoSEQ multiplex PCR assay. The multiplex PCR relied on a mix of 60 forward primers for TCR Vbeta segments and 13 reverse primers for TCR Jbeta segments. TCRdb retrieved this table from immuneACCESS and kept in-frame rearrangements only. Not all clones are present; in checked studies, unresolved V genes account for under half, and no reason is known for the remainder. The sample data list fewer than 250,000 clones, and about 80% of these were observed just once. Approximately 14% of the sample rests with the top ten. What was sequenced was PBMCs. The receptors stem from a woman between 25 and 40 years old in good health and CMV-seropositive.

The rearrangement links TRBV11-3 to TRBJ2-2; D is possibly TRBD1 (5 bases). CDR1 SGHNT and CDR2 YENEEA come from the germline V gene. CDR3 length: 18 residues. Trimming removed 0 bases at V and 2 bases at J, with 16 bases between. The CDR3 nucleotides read TGTGCCAGCAGCTTAGATAAAAAAGGGGTCGGAAACACCGGGGAGCTGTTTTTT. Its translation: CASSLDKKGVGNTGELFF.

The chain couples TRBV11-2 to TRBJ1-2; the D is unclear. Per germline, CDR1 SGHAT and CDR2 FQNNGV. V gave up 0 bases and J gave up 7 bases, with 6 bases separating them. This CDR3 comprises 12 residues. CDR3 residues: CASSLDRGGYTF. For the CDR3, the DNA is TGTGCCAGCAGCTTAGATCGGGGTGGCTACACCTTC.

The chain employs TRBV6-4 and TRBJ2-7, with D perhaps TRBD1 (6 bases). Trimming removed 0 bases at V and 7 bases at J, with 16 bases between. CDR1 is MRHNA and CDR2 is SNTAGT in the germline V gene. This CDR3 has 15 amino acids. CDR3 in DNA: TGTGCCAGCAGTGACTCAAGGACAGACGATATTGAGCAGTACTTC. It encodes CASSDSRTDDIEQYF.

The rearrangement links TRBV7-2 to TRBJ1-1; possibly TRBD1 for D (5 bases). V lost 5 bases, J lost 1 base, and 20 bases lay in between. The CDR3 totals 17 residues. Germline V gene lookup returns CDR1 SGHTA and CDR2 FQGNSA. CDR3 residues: CASSRLEARGGNTEAFF. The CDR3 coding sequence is TGTGCCAGCAGCCGACTAGAGGCCCGGGGGGGGAACACTGAAGCTTTCTTT. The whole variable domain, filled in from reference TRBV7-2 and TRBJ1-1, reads GAGVSQSPSNKVTEKGKDVELRCDPISGHTALYWYRQSLGQGLEFLIYFQGNSAPDKSGLPSDRFSAERTGGSVSTLTIQRTQQEDSAVYLCASSRLEARGGNTEAFFGQGTRLTVV.

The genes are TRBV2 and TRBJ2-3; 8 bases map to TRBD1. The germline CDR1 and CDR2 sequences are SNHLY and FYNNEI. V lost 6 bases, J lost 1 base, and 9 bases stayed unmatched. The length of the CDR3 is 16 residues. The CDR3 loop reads CASRDRGRWGTDTQYF. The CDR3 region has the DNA TGTGCCAGCAGAGACAGGGGAAGGTGGGGCACAGATACGCAGTATTTT.

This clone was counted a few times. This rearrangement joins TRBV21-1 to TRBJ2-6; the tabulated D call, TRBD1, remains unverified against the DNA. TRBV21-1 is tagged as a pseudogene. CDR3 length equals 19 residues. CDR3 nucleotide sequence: TGTGCCAGCAGCAAACCCTCAGGACAGGGGACCTCTGGGGCCAACGTCCTGACTTTC. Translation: CASSKPSGQGTSGANVLTF.

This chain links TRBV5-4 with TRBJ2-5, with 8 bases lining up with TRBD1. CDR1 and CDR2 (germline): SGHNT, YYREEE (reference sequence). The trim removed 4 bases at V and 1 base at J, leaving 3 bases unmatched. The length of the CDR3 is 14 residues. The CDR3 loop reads CASSPDRGQETQYF. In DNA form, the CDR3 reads TGTGCCAGCAGCCCAGACAGGGGCCAAGAGACCCAGTACTTC.

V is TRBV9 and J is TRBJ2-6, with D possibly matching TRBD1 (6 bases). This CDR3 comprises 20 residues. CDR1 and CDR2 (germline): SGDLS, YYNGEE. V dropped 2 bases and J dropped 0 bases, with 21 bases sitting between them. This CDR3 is CASSVFPLTGASSGANVLTF. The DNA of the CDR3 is TGTGCCAGCAGCGTTTTCCCCCTGACAGGAGCAAGCTCTGGGGCCAACGTCCTGACTTTC. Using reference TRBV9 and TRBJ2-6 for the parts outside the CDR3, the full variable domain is DSGVTQTPKHLITATGQRVTLRCSPRSGDLSVYWYQQSLDQGLQFLIQYYNGEERAKGNILERFSAQQFPDLHSELNLSSLELGDSALYFCASSVFPLTGASSGANVLTFGAGSRLTVL.

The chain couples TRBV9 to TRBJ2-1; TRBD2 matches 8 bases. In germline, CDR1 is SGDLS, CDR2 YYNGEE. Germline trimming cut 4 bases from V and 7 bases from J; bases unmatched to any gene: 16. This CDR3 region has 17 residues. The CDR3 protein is CASSHPVASGGPNEQFF. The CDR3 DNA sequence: TGTGCCAGCAGCCATCCGGTAGCGAGCGGGGGCCCAAATGAGCAGTTCTTC.

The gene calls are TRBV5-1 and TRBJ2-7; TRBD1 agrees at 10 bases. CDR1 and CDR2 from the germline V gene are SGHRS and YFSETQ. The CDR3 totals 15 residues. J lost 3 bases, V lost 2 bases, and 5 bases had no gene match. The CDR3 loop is CASSLGQGVGYEQYF. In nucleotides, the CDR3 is TGCGCCAGCAGCTTAGGACAGGGGGTCGGCTACGAGCAGTACTTC.

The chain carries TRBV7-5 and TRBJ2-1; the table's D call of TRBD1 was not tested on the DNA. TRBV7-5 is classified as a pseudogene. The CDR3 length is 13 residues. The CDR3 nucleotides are TGTGCCAGAAGCTGTAAACAGGGCAGCGAACAGTTCTTC. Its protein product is CARSCKQGSEQFF.

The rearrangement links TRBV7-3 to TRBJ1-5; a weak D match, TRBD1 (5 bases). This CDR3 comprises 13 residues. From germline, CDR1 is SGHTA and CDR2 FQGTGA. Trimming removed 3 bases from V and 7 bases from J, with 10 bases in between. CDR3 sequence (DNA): TGTGCCAGCAGCTTGAGTGGGGGGCAGCCCCAGCATTTT. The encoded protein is CASSLSGGQPQHF.

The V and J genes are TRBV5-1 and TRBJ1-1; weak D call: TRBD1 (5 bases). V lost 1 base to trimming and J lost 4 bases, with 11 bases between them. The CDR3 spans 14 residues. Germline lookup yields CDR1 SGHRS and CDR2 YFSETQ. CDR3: CASSLMGGSTEAFF. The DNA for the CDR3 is TGCGCCAGCAGCTTGATGGGGGGAAGCACTGAAGCTTTCTTT.

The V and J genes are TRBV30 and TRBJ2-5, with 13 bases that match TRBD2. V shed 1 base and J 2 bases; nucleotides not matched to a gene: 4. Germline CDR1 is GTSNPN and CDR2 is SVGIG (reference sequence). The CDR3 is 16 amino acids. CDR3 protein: CAWSEKGLAGQETQYF. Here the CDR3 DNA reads TGTGCCTGGAGTGAGAAGGGACTAGCGGGGCAAGAGACCCAGTACTTC.

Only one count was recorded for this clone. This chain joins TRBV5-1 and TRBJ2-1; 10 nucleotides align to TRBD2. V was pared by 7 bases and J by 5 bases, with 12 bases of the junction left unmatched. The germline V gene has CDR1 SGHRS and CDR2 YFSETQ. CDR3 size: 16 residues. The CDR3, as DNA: TGCGCCAGCCTTGGGGCTAGCGGGGGCCCCAACAATGAGCAGTTCTTC. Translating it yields CASLGASGGPNNEQFF.

CDR3 sequence reads: CASSLFSGQGGEKLFF. Here the CDR3 DNA reads TGTGCCAGCAGCTTGTTTTCCGGACAGGGAGGTGAAAAACTGTTTTTT. The chain carries TRBV5-4 and TRBJ1-4; 8 bases align to TRBD1. CDR1 SGHNT and CDR2 YYREEE come from the germline V gene (reference sequence). The J segment lost 7 bases and the V segment lost 1 base, leaving 9 bases of the junction unmatched. The length of the CDR3 is 16 residues.

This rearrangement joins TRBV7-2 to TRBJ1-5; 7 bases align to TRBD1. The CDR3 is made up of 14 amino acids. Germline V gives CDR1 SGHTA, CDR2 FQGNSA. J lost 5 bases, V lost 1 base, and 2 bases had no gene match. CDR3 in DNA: TGTGCCAGCAGCTTAGTACAGGGGTATCAGCCCCAGCATTTT. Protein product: CASSLVQGYQPQHF.

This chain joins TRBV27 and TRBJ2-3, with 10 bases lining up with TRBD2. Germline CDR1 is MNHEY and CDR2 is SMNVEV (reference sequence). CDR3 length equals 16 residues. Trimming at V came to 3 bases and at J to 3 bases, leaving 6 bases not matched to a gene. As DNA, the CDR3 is TGTGCCAGCAGTTTTCTACTAGCGGGAATGACAGATACGCAGTATTTT. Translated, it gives CASSFLLAGMTDTQYF.

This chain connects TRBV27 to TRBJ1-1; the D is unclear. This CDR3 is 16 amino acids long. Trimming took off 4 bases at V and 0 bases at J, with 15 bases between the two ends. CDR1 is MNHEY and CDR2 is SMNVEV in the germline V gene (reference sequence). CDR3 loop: CASSSRTGNLNTEAFF. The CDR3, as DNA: TGTGCCAGCAGTTCTCGGACGGGAAACTTGAACACTGAAGCTTTCTTT.

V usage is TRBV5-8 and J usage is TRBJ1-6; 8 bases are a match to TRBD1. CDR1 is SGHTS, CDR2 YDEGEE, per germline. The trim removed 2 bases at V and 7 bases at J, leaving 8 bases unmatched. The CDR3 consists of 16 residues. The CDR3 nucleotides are TGTGCCAGCAGCTTTTCTACAGGGGGAATGAATTCACCCCTCCACTTT. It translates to CASSFSTGGMNSPLHF.

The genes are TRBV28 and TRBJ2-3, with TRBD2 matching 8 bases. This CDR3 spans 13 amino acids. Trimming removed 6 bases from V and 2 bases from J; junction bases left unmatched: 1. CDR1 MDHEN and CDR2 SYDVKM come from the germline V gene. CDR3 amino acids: CASRTSDTDTQYF. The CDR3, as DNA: TGTGCCAGCAGGACTAGCGACACAGATACGCAGTATTTT. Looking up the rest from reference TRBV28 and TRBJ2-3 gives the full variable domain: DVKVTQSSRYLVKRTGEKVFLECVQDMDHENMFWYRQDPGLGLRLIYFSYDVKMKEKGDIPEGYSVSREKKERFSLILESASTNQTSMYLCASRTSDTDTQYFGPGTRLTVL.

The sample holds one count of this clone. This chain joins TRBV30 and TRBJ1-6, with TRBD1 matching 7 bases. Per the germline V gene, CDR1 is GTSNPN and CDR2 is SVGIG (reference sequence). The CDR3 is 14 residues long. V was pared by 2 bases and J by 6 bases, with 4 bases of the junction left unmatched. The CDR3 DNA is TGTGCCTGGAGTCACAGGGGATCTAATTCACCCCTCCACTTT. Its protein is CAWSHRGSNSPLHF. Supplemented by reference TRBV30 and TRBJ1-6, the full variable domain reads SQTIHQWPATLVQPVGSPLSLECTVEGTSNPNLYWYRQAAGRGLQLLFYSVGIGQISSEVPQNLSASRPQDRQFILSSKKLLLSDSGFYLCAWSHRGSNSPLHFGNGTRLTVT.

As DNA, the CDR3 is TGTGCCTGGAGTCCCGGGACTAGCGGGTTCGAAGAGACCCAGTACTTC. This gives the protein CAWSPGTSGFEETQYF. V is TRBV30 and J is TRBJ2-5, with TRBD2 matching 12 bases. The CDR3 has 16 residues. Per the germline V gene, CDR1 is GTSNPN and CDR2 is SVGIG (reference sequence). The ends lost 2 bases at V and 3 bases at J; junction bases unmatched: 7.

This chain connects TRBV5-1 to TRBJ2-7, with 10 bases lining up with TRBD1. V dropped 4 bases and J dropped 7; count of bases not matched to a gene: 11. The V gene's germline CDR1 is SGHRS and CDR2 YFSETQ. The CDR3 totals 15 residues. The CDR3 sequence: CASSQTGTGAREQYF. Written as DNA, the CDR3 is TGCGCCAGCAGCCAAACCGGGACAGGGGCAAGGGAGCAGTACTTC.

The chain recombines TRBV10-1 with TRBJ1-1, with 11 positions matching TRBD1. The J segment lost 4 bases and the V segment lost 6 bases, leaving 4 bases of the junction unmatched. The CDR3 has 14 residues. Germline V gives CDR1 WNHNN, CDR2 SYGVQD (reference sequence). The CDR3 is CASSSGTGGTEAFF. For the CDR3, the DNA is TGCGCCAGCAGCTCCGGGACAGGGGGCACTGAAGCTTTCTTT.

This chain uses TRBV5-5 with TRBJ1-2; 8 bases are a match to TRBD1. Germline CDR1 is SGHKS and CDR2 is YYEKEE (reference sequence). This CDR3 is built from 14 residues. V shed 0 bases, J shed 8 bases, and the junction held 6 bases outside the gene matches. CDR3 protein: CASSLGQGMMGYTF. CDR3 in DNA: TGTGCCAGCAGCTTGGGACAGGGGATGATGGGCTACACCTTC.

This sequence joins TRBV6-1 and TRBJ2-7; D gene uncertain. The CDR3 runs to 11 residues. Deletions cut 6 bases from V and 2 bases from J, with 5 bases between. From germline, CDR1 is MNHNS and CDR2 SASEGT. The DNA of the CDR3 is TGTGCCAGCAGGTTAGCCTACGAGCAGTACTTC. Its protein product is CASRLAYEQYF.

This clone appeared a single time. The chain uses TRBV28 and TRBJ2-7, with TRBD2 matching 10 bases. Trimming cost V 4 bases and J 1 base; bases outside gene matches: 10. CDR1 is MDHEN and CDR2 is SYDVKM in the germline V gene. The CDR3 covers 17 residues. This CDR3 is CASSYLSTSGPSYEQYF. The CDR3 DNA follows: TGTGCCAGCAGTTACCTCTCGACTAGCGGGCCTTCCTACGAGCAGTACTTC.

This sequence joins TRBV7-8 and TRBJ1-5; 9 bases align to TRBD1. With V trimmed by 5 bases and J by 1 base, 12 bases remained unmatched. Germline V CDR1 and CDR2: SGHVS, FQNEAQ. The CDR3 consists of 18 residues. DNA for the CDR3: TGTGCCAGCAGCCCCCCCGGTGGACAGGGGTGGAGCAATCAGCCCCAGCATTTT. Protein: CASSPPGGQGWSNQPQHF.

The CDR3 spells CASSQGGERAGEAFF. The CDR3 coding sequence is TGTGCCAGCAGCCAAGGGGGGGAAAGGGCGGGTGAAGCTTTCTTT. V gene TRBV4-2 combines with J gene TRBJ1-1, with TRBD1 as a possible D gene (5 bases). Germline V gene lookup returns CDR1 LGHNA and CDR2 YNFKEQ. This CDR3 contains 15 residues. V was clipped by 1 base and J by 7 bases, with 16 bases between them.